The clone carrying this T cell receptor beta chain was found many times. What it recognizes is unknown. The data belong to a study of T-cell reconstitution after alpha-beta-depleted transplantation in children. Study-wide results and caveats: About two months after transplant, alpha-beta T cells reportedly came from several hundred expanded graft clones.

Researchers prepared the TCRbeta library using unique molecular identifiers, the study reports. TCRdb re-called the PCR reads with MiXCR, one entry per CDR3 protein. Of about 150,000 distinct CDR3 sequences in the sample, 8.5% to 14% were seen once. V was clipped by 6 bases and J by 4 bases, with 12 bases between them. Germline lookup yields CDR1 DFQATT and CDR2 SNEGSKA (reference sequence). The CDR3 length is 12 residues. The starting material was PBMCs, obtained before TCRalphabeta/CD19-depleted stem cell transplant. The chain has TRBV20-1 and TRBJ1-1; possibly TRBD1 for D (5 bases). The TCR originated in a boy aged 2 to 9 with acute myeloid leukemia, due to receive a stem cell transplant. The CDR3 DNA sequence: TGCAGTGCCGACCCGGGGGGCACTGAAGCTTTCTTT. Translation gives CSADPGGTEAFF.